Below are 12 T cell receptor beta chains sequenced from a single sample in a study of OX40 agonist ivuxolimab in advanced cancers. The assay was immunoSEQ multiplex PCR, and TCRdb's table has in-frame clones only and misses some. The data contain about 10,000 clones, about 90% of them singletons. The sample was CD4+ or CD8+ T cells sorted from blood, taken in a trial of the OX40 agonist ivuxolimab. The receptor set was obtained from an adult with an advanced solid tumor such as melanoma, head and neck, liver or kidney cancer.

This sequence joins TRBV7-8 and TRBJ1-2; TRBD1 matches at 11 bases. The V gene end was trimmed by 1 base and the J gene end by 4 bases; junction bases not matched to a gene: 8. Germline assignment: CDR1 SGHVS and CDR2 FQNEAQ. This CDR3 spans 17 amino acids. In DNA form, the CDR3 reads TGTGCCAGCAGCTTAGAGGGACAGGGGGATGTCGTCTATGGCTACACCTTC. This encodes CASSLEGQGDVVYGYTF.

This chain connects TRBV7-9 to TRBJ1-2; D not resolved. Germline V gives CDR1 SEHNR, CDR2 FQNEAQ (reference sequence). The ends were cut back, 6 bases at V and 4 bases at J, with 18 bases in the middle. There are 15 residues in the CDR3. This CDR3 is CASSLAAGKTYGYTF. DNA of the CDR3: TGTGCCAGCAGTCTTGCGGCCGGGAAAACCTATGGCTACACCTTC.

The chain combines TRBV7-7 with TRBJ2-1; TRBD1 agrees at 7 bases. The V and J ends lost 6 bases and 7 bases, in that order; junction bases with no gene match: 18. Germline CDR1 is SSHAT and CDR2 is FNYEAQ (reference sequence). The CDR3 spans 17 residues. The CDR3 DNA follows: TGTGCCAGCAGTTCGGCGGGCGGTCAGGGGGTATCAAATGAGCAGTTCTTC. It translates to CASSSAGGQGVSNEQFF.

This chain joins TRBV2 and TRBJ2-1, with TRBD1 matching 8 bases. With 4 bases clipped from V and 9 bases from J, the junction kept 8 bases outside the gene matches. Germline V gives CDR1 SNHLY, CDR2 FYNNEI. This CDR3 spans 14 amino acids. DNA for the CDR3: TGTGCCAGCAGTGTTGGACAGGGAAACGGTGAGCAGTTCTTC. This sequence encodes CASSVGQGNGEQFF. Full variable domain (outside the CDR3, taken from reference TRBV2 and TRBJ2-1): EPEVTQTPSHQVTQMGQEVILRCVPISNHLYFYWYRQILGQKVEFLVSFYNNEISEKSEIFDDQFSVERPDGSNFTLKIRSTKLEDSAMYFCASSVGQGNGEQFFGPGTRLTVL.

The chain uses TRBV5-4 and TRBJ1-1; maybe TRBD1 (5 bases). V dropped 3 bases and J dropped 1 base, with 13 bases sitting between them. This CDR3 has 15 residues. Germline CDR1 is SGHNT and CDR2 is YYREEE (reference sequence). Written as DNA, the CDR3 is TGTGCCAGCAGCTCTTACCGGGGCGGGAACACTGAAGCTTTCTTT. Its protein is CASSSYRGGNTEAFF.

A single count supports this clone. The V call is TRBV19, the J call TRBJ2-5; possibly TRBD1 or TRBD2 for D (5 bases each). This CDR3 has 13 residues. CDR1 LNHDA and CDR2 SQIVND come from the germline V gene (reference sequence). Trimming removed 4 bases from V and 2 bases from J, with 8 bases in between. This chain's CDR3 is CASSRGPQETQYF. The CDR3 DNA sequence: TGTGCCAGTAGTAGGGGACCACAAGAGACCCAGTACTTC.

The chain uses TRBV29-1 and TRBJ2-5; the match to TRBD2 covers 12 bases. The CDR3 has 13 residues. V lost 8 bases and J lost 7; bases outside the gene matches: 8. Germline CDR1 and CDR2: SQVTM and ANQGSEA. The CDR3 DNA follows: TGCAGCACAAAACCGGGACTAGCGGGGACCCAGTACTTC. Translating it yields CSTKPGLAGTQYF.

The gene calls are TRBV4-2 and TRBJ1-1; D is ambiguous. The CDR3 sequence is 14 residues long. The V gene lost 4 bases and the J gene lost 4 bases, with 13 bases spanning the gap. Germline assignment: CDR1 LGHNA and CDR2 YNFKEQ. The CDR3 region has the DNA TGTGCCAGCAGCCCCTCTTTGTCTGGCACTGAAGCTTTCTTT. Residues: CASSPSLSGTEAFF.

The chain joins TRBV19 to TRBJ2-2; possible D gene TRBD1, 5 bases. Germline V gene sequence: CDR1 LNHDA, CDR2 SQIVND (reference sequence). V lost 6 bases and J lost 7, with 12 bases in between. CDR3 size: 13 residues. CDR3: CASSTGWSGELFF. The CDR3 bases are TGTGCCAGTAGCACAGGTTGGAGCGGGGAGCTGTTTTTT.

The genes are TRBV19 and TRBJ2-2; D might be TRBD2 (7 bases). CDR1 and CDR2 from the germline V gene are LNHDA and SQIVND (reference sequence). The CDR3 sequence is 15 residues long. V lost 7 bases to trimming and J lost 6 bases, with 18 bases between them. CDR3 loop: CASTFGGGGAGELFF. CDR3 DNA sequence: TGTGCCAGTACCTTTGGGGGCGGGGGTGCCGGGGAGCTGTTTTTT.

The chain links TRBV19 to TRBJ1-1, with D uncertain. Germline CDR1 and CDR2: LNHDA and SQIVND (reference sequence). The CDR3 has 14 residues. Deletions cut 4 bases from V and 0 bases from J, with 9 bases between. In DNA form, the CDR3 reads TGTGCCAGTAGTAGTCTCTTCGTGAACACTGAAGCTTTCTTT. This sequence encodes CASSSLFVNTEAFF.

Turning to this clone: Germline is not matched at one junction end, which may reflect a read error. The CDR3 nucleotides read TGTGCCAGCAGCGCCTCCGACGTATCCCTTGTTTCAGCCCTCCACTTT. Translating gives CASSASDVSLVSALHF. This chain links TRBV9 with TRBJ1-6; D is unclear. CDR3 length: 16 amino acids. Germline loops: CDR1 SGDLS, CDR2 YYNGEE.